These 13 T cell receptor beta chains came from one sample sequenced in a study of blood T cell repertoires in COVID-19. Assay: immunoSEQ multiplex PCR; the TCRdb copy retains only in-frame clones and omits some. The repertoire has about 360,000 clones, around nine tenths of them found once; the top ten carry 2.5% to 3.5%. The sequencing input was peripheral blood. The receptors come from a human donor in a cohort sampled during active COVID-19.

The chain combines TRBV5-4 with TRBJ2-1; 7 bases are shared with TRBD2. The CDR3 runs 16 residues. The ends lost 4 bases at V and 4 bases at J; junction bases unmatched: 11. CDR1 is SGHNT and CDR2 is YYREEE in the germline V gene (reference sequence). For the CDR3, the DNA is TGTGCCAGCAGCACCGGGGTCGGGGAGGGTTACAATGAGCAGTTCTTC. Its translation is CASSTGVGEGYNEQFF.

The chain uses TRBV3-1 (or the pseudogene TRBV3-2) and TRBJ2-5; 8 nucleotides agree with TRBD2. This CDR3 has 16 residues. Unmatched junction bases numbered 10, after V lost 5 bases and J lost 2 bases. Germline V gene data show CDR1 as LGHDT and CDR2 as YNNKEL (reference sequence). The CDR3 is CASSAGAGGIQETQYF. The CDR3 coding sequence is TGTGCCAGCAGCGCCGGGGCGGGGGGCATACAAGAGACCCAGTACTTC.

V gene TRBV28 combines with J gene TRBJ2-7; a possible D gene is TRBD2 (6 bases). Germline loops: CDR1 MDHEN, CDR2 SYDVKM. The CDR3 consists of 17 residues. V was clipped by 5 bases and J by 4 bases, with 24 bases between them. This chain's CDR3 is CASSHRDFSRERYEQYF. CDR3 sequence (DNA): TGTGCCAGCAGTCACCGGGACTTCTCACGGGAGAGGTACGAGCAGTACTTC.

On this clone: Within the sample, other DNA sequences also encode this same CDR3. The rearrangement links TRBV9 to TRBJ1-1, with 7 nucleotides matching TRBD1. CDR1 and CDR2 from the germline V gene are SGDLS and YYNGEE. Losses at the gene ends were 5 bases for V and 2 bases for J; bases not matched to a gene: 9. The CDR3 is 15 residues long. The CDR3 sequence is CASSGRQGSNTEAFF. CDR3 coding DNA: TGTGCCAGCAGTGGACGACAGGGCTCTAACACTGAAGCTTTCTTT.

CDR3 sequence reads: CASSLAGLARGTQYF. The DNA for the CDR3 is TGTGCCAGCAGCTTGGCGGGACTAGCCCGTGGTACGCAGTATTTT. The chain has TRBV5-4 and TRBJ2-3, with TRBD2 identical over 9 bases. Germline CDR1 is SGHNT and CDR2 is YYREEE (reference sequence). V dropped 0 bases and J dropped 8; count of bases not matched to a gene: 7. The CDR3 has 15 residues.

V is TRBV18 and J is TRBJ2-2; D is unclear. CDR1 is KGHSH and CDR2 is LQKENI in the germline V gene. Trimming took off 0 bases at V and 3 bases at J, with 14 bases between the two ends. The CDR3 loop spans 17 amino acids. The CDR3 DNA reads as TGTGCCAGCTCACCACCGGAAAGCAGGCGCGACACCGGGGAGCTGTTTTTT. This gives the protein CASSPPESRRDTGELFF.

The chain joins TRBV10-1 to TRBJ2-7; the D is unclear. V was shortened by 6 bases and J by 0 bases, with 9 bases between the two germline ends. Germline loops: CDR1 WNHNN, CDR2 SYGVQD (reference sequence). CDR3 size: 13 residues. CDR3 in amino acids: CASRAEFSYEQYF. The CDR3 DNA is TGCGCCAGCAGGGCGGAATTCTCCTACGAGCAGTACTTC.

The chain has TRBV16 and TRBJ2-3, with TRBD2 matching 9 bases. The J segment lost 5 bases and the V segment lost 0 bases, leaving 6 bases of the junction unmatched. CDR1 is KGHSY and CDR2 is FQNENV in the germline V gene. The CDR3 contains 16 residues. CDR3 in amino acids: CASSQSAGGAGDTQYF. The CDR3, as DNA: TGTGCCAGCAGCCAATCGGCGGGAGGGGCCGGAGATACGCAGTATTTT. Drawing the rest from reference TRBV16 and TRBJ2-3, the complete variable domain is GEEVAQTPKHLVRGEGQKAKLYCAPIKGHSYVFWYQQVLKNEFKFLISFQNENVFDETGMPKERFSAKCLPNSPCSLEIQATKLEDSAVYFCASSQSAGGAGDTQYFGPGTRLTVL.

The J gene is TRBJ2-7, the V gene TRBV28; TRBD2 might be the D (6 bases). The V gene lost 10 bases and the J gene lost 4 bases, with 17 bases spanning the gap. Germline values: CDR1 MDHEN, CDR2 SYDVKM. The CDR3 has 13 residues. The CDR3, as DNA: TGTGCCACCACATACGGGACTCCATACGAGCAGTACTTC. Translation gives CATTYGTPYEQYF.

The rearrangement uses TRBV6-6 and TRBJ2-7; TRBD2 matches 11 bases. CDR3 length equals 16 residues. CDR1 is MNHNY and CDR2 is SVGAGI in the germline V gene (reference sequence). Trimming cost V 2 bases and J 7 bases; bases outside gene matches: 10. The CDR3 is CASSYITSGRSREQYF. CDR3 bases: TGTGCCAGCAGTTACATCACTAGCGGGAGATCTCGGGAGCAGTACTTC.

J is TRBJ1-1 and V is TRBV24-1; D gene unclear. Trimming shortened V by 9 bases and J by 2 bases, and 9 bases separated the two germline ends. Germline assignment: CDR1 KGHDR and CDR2 SFDVKD. This CDR3 is 12 amino acids long. In DNA, the CDR3 is TGTGCCACCCTTTTAAAAAACACTGAAGCTTTCTTT. Translated: CATLLKNTEAFF.

The chain employs TRBV15 and TRBJ1-1; the D is unclear. V was pared by 0 bases and J by 1 base, with 6 bases between. CDR3 length: 14 amino acids. CDR1 and CDR2 from the germline V gene are LNHNV and YYDKDF (reference sequence). The CDR3 DNA sequence: TGTGCCACCAGCAGAGACAGGTCGAACACTGAAGCTTTCTTT. Its translation: CATSRDRSNTEAFF.

The chain carries TRBV30 and TRBJ1-1, with TRBD1 matching over 9 bases. J lost 10 bases, V lost 4 bases, and 19 bases had no gene match. The CDR3 has 16 residues. CDR1 and CDR2 from the germline V gene are GTSNPN and SVGIG (reference sequence). CDR3 amino acids: CAWTLQGAAGTRGAFF. The CDR3 DNA sequence: TGTGCCTGGACTCTACAGGGGGCAGCGGGTACCCGGGGAGCTTTCTTT. The full variable domain, completed using reference TRBV30 and TRBJ1-1, is SQTIHQWPATLVQPVGSPLSLECTVEGTSNPNLYWYRQAAGRGLQLLFYSVGIGQISSEVPQNLSASRPQDRQFILSSKKLLLSDSGFYLCAWTLQGAAGTRGAFFGQGTRLTVV.